Below, 6 T cell receptor beta chains from the same sample are listed, as sequenced in a study of blood T cell repertoires in COVID-19. This table comes from immunoSEQ multiplex PCR, and its TCRdb copy is limited to in-frame clones, with some not included. The data contain more than 100,000 clones, around 89% of them singletons. The material sequenced was peripheral blood. All receptors come from a man aged 45-65 years with active or convalescent COVID-19.

The J gene is TRBJ1-1, the V gene TRBV6-5, with TRBD1 as a possible D gene (5 bases). Germline values: CDR1 MNHEY, CDR2 SVGAGI. The CDR3 covers 16 residues. V was pared by 0 bases and J by 2 bases, with 13 bases between. The CDR3 is CASSYSFSGGNTEAFF. In DNA form, the CDR3 reads TGTGCCAGCAGTTACTCTTTCAGCGGGGGAAACACTGAAGCTTTCTTT.

The rearrangement joins TRBV18 to TRBJ2-3; the match to TRBD2 covers 11 bases. Germline V gene data show CDR1 as KGHSH and CDR2 as LQKENI. V was pared by 5 bases and J by 0 bases, with 7 bases of the junction left unmatched. The CDR3 is 17 residues long. The CDR3 protein is CASSGLAGGHSTDTQYF. CDR3 DNA sequence: TGTGCCAGCTCAGGCCTAGCGGGGGGCCATAGCACAGATACGCAGTATTTT.

The rearrangement links TRBV6-5 to TRBJ1-3, with TRBD1 as a possible D gene (5 bases). Trimming took off 5 bases at V and 4 bases at J, with 15 bases between the two ends. The CDR3 runs to 15 residues. Germline V gene sequence: CDR1 MNHEY, CDR2 SVGAGI. The DNA of the CDR3 is TGTGCCAGCAGTAGGGGACTCCTGGGGGGAAACACCATATATTTT. Its translation is CASSRGLLGGNTIYF.

The rearrangement uses TRBV30 and TRBJ2-7; tentatively, D is TRBD2 (7 bases). The V and J ends lost 3 bases and 7 bases respectively, with 16 bases between them. CDR1 is GTSNPN and CDR2 is SVGIG in the germline V gene (reference sequence). This CDR3 contains 13 residues. For the CDR3, the DNA is TGTGCCTGGAGCGTAGGGGGGGTTGAGGAGCAGTACTTC. Translating it yields CAWSVGGVEEQYF.

Of note for this clone: This may be a read error: a much more frequent sequence differs by one nucleotide. V gene TRBV4-1 combines with J gene TRBJ1-1; D is uncertain. In germline, CDR1 is MGHRA, CDR2 YSYEKL. This CDR3 region has 15 residues. CDR3 in amino acids: CASSQEPGSNTEVFF. For the CDR3, the DNA is TGCGCCAGCAGCCAAGAGCCAGGTTCGAACACTGAAGTTTTCTTT.

The chain links TRBV27 to TRBJ1-5; TRBD1 aligns across 9 bases. Germline V gene lookup returns CDR1 MNHEY and CDR2 SMNVEV (reference sequence). After removal of 5 bases from V and 9 bases from J, the junction contained 14 bases not matched to a gene. The CDR3 loop spans 16 amino acids. CDR3 region: CASSQITGGVEGPQHF. CDR3 nucleotide sequence: TGTGCCAGCAGTCAAATAACAGGGGGCGTAGAAGGGCCCCAGCATTTT.